A selection of T cell receptor beta chains follows, all from one sample in a study of T-cell memory formation after mild COVID-19. TCRdb re-analysed the 5' RACE reads in MiXCR, keeping a single row per CDR3 protein. The sample has roughly 280,000 distinct CDR3 sequences, around 15% seen once. Sequencing was carried out using PBMCs or a T cell subset sorted from them (not recorded which). These receptors all stem from a man aged 18 to 35 who had mild COVID-19 (a few samples of this study predate the infection). Cell type and time point are not known. The CDR3 runs from the conserved cysteine through the conserved F or W. A D gene is named only where the DNA matches it firmly. Expanded clones are given a class, and other clones once, few, many or no size at all.

cdr3_length j_call v_call d_call clone_size cdr3_aa cdr3_nt
15 TRBJ2-3 TRBV7-3 - - CASSLMATRVDTQYF TGTGCCAGCAGCTTAATGGCTACCCGGGTGGATACGCAGTATTTT
14 TRBJ1-2 TRBV12-3/TRBV12-4 TRBD1 - CASSFSQGVYGYTF TGTGCCAGCAGTTTTTCACAGGGGGTCTATGGCTACACCTTC
12 TRBJ2-1 TRBV10-3 - - CAISLGGNEQFF TGTGCCATCTCCCTAGGGGGCAATGAGCAGTTCTTC
14 TRBJ1-1 TRBV19 - few CASSLGGLGTEAFF TGTGCCAGTAGTCTAGGCGGCTTGGGCACTGAAGCTTTCTTT
14 TRBJ2-1 TRBV19 TRBD1 few CASSIRGQGGEQFF TGTGCCAGTAGTATAAGGGGACAGGGAGGGGAGCAGTTCTTC
13 TRBJ1-6 TRBV6-5 - few CASSRTVNSPLHF TGTGCCAGCAGTCGGACGGTGAATTCACCCCTCCACTTT
14 TRBJ1-1 TRBV6-2/TRBV6-3 - - CASNLHRLNTEAFF TGTGCCAGCAATCTTCACAGGCTGAACACTGAAGCTTTCTTT
13 TRBJ2-3 TRBV6-5 - few CASTNPGADTQYF TGTGCCAGCACCAACCCCGGGGCAGATACGCAGTATTTT
16 TRBJ2-2 TRBV4-3 TRBD2 - CASSSRGGANTGELFF TGCGCCAGCAGCAGTCGGGGGGGGGCGAACACCGGGGAGCTGTTTTTT
13 TRBJ2-1 TRBV6-5 - many CASRHGQYNEQFF TGTGCCAGCAGGCACGGACAGTACAATGAGCAGTTCTTC
16 TRBJ2-5 TRBV4-1 - few CASSQVASANGETQYF TGCGCCAGCAGCCAAGTAGCCTCCGCGAACGGAGAGACCCAGTACTTC
15 TRBJ2-3 TRBV4-3 - many CASSQGGRGTDTQYF TGCGCCAGCAGCCAAGGGGGGCGGGGCACAGATACGCAGTATTTT
13 TRBJ1-1 TRBV4-1 TRBD1 few CASSHEDRAEAFF TGCGCCAGCAGCCATGAGGACAGGGCTGAAGCTTTCTTT
15 TRBJ1-6 TRBV2 - few CASSETRAGSKPLHF TGTGCCAGCAGTGAGACCAGGGCTGGGTCAAAACCCCTCCACTTT
14 TRBJ2-3 TRBV7-6 - many CASSAGTPWDTQYF TGTGCCAGCAGCGCAGGGACTCCCTGGGATACGCAGTATTTT
14 TRBJ1-4 TRBV4-1 TRBD1 - CASSQQGVNEKLFF TGCGCCAGCAGCCAACAGGGGGTGAATGAAAAACTGTTTTTT
17 TRBJ2-7 TRBV20-1 TRBD2 - CSATRPSGVRSRYEQYF TGCAGTGCTACTAGGCCTAGCGGGGTTCGATCTCGCTACGAGCAGTACTTC
14 TRBJ1-1 TRBV27 - - CASRKGHGYTEAFF TGTGCCAGCAGGAAGGGACATGGATACACTGAAGCTTTCTTT
16 TRBJ1-4 TRBV27 TRBD1 - CASSRSGTGGSEKLFF TGTGCCAGCAGCCGATCCGGGACAGGGGGGAGTGAAAAACTGTTTTTT
14 TRBJ2-1 TRBV7-8 - - CASSLMAVQNEQFF TGTGCCAGCAGCTTAATGGCCGTACAGAATGAGCAGTTCTTC
18 TRBJ2-1 TRBV4-1 - few CASSQDPQRFSSYNEQFF TGCGCCAGCAGCCAAGACCCCCAGCGGTTTAGCTCCTACAATGAGCAGTTCTTC
13 TRBJ1-1 TRBV7-9 - - CASSLAGMKEAFF TGTGCCAGCAGCTTAGCAGGAATGAAAGAAGCTTTCTTT
14 TRBJ1-2 TRBV20-1 TRBD1 many CSARRRGRVYGYTF TGCAGTGCTAGAAGGAGGGGGCGGGTTTATGGCTACACCTTC
12 TRBJ2-7 TRBV5-6 TRBD1 - CASIGQGYEQYF TGTGCCAGCATAGGACAGGGGTACGAGCAGTACTTC
15 TRBJ1-5 TRBV6-1 - few CASSPTGRSFQPQHF TGTGCCAGCAGCCCGACGGGACGTAGCTTCCAGCCCCAGCATTTT
17 TRBJ2-1 TRBV7-2 TRBD2 - CASSILRTSGGALRQFF TGTGCCAGCAGCATTCTTAGGACTAGCGGGGGGGCTTTGAGGCAGTTCTTC
15 TRBJ1-4 TRBV4-1 - - CASSLSETFNEKLFF TGCGCCAGCAGTCTATCGGAGACGTTTAATGAAAAACTGTTTTTT
15 TRBJ1-1 TRBV6-1 - few CASTSGGGRSTEAFF TGTGCCAGCACCTCCGGGGGGGGCAGGTCGACTGAAGCTTTCTTT
18 TRBJ2-7 TRBV7-2 TRBD2 - CASSLVGLSGDRSYEQYF TGTGCCAGCAGCTTAGTGGGTCTGAGCGGGGACCGGTCCTACGAGCAGTACTTC
14 TRBJ2-7 TRBV7-9 - many CASSLQSSSYEQYF TGTGCCAGCAGCTTACAGAGTAGCTCCTACGAGCAGTACTTC
13 TRBJ1-4 TRBV7-8 - - CASVRGSGEKLFF TGTGCCAGCGTCAGGGGATCGGGGGAAAAACTGTTTTTT
14 TRBJ1-1 TRBV12-3/TRBV12-4 - few CASSLGYRTTEAFF TGTGCCAGCAGTTTAGGGTACCGAACCACTGAAGCTTTCTTT
15 TRBJ2-5 TRBV5-1 - - CASSLGGTAQETQYF TGCGCCAGCAGCTTGGGCGGGACAGCCCAAGAGACCCAGTACTTC
16 TRBJ2-3 TRBV2 - once CASSRNAGLAPDTQYF TGTGCCAGCAGTCGGAATGCGGGACTTGCTCCAGATACGCAGTATTTT
16 TRBJ2-3 TRBV3-1 TRBD2 - CASSHLAGGSTDTQYF TGTGCCAGCAGCCACCTAGCGGGGGGTAGCACAGATACGCAGTATTTT
13 TRBJ1-6 TRBV4-3 - - CASSQAVNSPLHF TGCGCCAGCAGCCAAGCGGTTAATTCACCCCTCCACTTT
13 TRBJ2-7 TRBV12-3/TRBV12-4 - - CASSPGPGGEQYF TGTGCCAGCAGCCCGGGACCTGGGGGTGAGCAGTACTTC
13 TRBJ2-1 TRBV6-5 - - CASSPPAGGEQFF TGTGCCAGCAGTCCACCCGCCGGGGGTGAGCAGTTCTTC
16 TRBJ1-1 TRBV4-2 - few CASSQGPTGSSTEAFF TGTGCCAGCAGCCAAGGGCCTACAGGGAGTTCGACTGAAGCTTTCTTT
15 TRBJ1-6 TRBV6-4 - few CASSPSPVWNSPLHF TGTGCCAGCAGCCCCTCCCCCGTCTGGAATTCACCCCTCCACTTT
15 TRBJ2-1 TRBV10-1 TRBD2 - CASSEAGGNYNEQFF TGCGCCAGCAGTGAGGCCGGGGGGAACTACAATGAGCAGTTCTTC
18 TRBJ1-5 TRBV15 TRBD1 - CATSRPPLGTGGNQPQHF TGTGCCACCAGCAGACCACCCCTGGGGACAGGCGGAAATCAGCCCCAGCATTTT
13 TRBJ1-2 TRBV12-3/TRBV12-4 - many CASSLTVGYGYTF TGTGCCAGCAGTTTGACGGTGGGGTATGGCTACACCTTC
15 TRBJ2-3 TRBV4-3 - - CASRASVSRTDPQYF TGCGCCAGCAGGGCTAGCGTCTCCCGCACAGATCCGCAGTATTTT
12 TRBJ1-2 TRBV3-1 - few CASSAPAHGYTF TGTGCCAGCAGCGCACCCGCTCACGGCTACACCTTC
16 TRBJ2-6 TRBV24-1 - - CATSDFSASGANVLTF TGTGCCACCAGTGATTTCTCAGCCTCTGGGGCCAACGTCCTGACTTTC
13 TRBJ1-1 TRBV3-1 - - CASSQEWNTEAFF TGTGCCAGCAGCCAAGAATGGAACACTGAAGCTTTCTTT
14 TRBJ1-1 TRBV7-3 TRBD1 many CASSSGTGNTEAFF TGTGCCAGCAGCTCCGGGACAGGGAACACTGAAGCTTTCTTT
14 TRBJ2-2 TRBV19 - - CASREWESTGELFF TGTGCCAGTAGGGAGTGGGAGAGCACCGGGGAGCTGTTTTTT
15 TRBJ2-1 TRBV4-1 TRBD2 few CASSQRTSGDNEQFF TGCGCCAGCAGCCAAAGGACTAGCGGAGACAATGAGCAGTTCTTC
15 TRBJ1-6 TRBV6-6 TRBD1 - CASRGDRVIGAPLHF TGTGCCAGCAGGGGCGACAGGGTCATCGGAGCACCCCTCCACTTT
14 TRBJ2-5 TRBV7-9 - - CASSSLSQQETQYF TGTGCCAGCAGCTCCCTGTCCCAACAAGAGACCCAGTACTTC
11 TRBJ2-1 TRBV6-5 - many CASSASNEQFF TGTGCCAGCAGTGCATCCAATGAGCAGTTCTTC
13 TRBJ2-1 TRBV30 TRBD2 - CAWNSGGGGEQFF TGTGCCTGGAATAGCGGGGGGGGTGGTGAGCAGTTCTTC